Sequencing of this T cell receptor (beta chain) was carried out in a study of response to subunit inactivated influenza vaccine. Regarding the study as a whole: The authors proposed limited new T cell recruitment per seasonal influenza vaccination.

Trimming removed 0 bases from V and 4 bases from J, with 11 bases in between. In germline, CDR1 is SGHDT, CDR2 YYEEEE. There are 14 residues in the CDR3. This clonotype turned up a few times. Antigen specificity is unknown. Using its own MiXCR run on the RT-PCR reads, TCRdb lists one record per CDR3 protein. Here the sample spans about 700,000 distinct CDR3 sequences, 11% to 15% being singletons. This TCR came from a man aged 50 or older who received an inactivated influenza vaccine. Sequenced here: PBMCs from blood, sampled roughly 2 weeks before vaccination. This chain joins TRBV5-6 and TRBJ2-7; no reliable D call. The CDR3 reads CASSLEPTGYEQYF. CDR3 bases: TGTGCCAGCAGCTTGGAACCGACCGGTTACGAGCAGTACTTC.